One and the same sample provided the 5 T cell receptor beta chains below, sequenced in a study of blood T cell repertoires in COVID-19. The protocol was immunoSEQ multiplex PCR, while the TCRdb copy is restricted to in-frame clones and leaves out a portion. Of tens of thousands of clones in the sample, 80% to 90% were seen once. The sequenced sample was peripheral blood. The origin of the receptors is a human donor in a cohort sampled during active COVID-19.

The chain has TRBV7-2 and TRBJ1-6; 7 bases align to TRBD1. CDR3 length: 15 residues. V shed 5 bases, J shed 8 bases, and the junction held 9 bases outside the gene matches. Germline V gene sequence: CDR1 SGHTA, CDR2 FQGNSA. The CDR3 is CASSPYRGSHSPLHF. CDR3 nucleotides: TGTGCCAGCAGCCCGTACAGGGGCAGTCATTCACCCCTCCACTTT. Looking up the rest from reference TRBV7-2 and TRBJ1-6 gives the full variable domain: GAGVSQSPSNKVTEKGKDVELRCDPISGHTALYWYRQSLGQGLEFLIYFQGNSAPDKSGLPSDRFSAERTGGSVSTLTIQRTQQEDSAVYLCASSPYRGSHSPLHFGNGTRLTVT.

For the CDR3, the DNA is TGTGCCAGTAGTTCTACCAGGGGGGTCGGGTCCTACGAGCAGTACTTC. This encodes CASSSTRGVGSYEQYF. The chain combines TRBV19 with TRBJ2-7; tentatively, D is TRBD1 (7 bases). This CDR3 is 16 amino acids long. Germline V gene lookup returns CDR1 LNHDA and CDR2 SQIVND (reference sequence). Trimming left V 5 bases short and J 1 base short, with 18 bases between.

CDR3 amino acids: CATSDPGGRGTDTQYF. In DNA form, the CDR3 reads TGTGCCACCAGTGATCCTGGGGGGAGAGGCACAGATACGCAGTATTTT. The chain joins TRBV24-1 to TRBJ2-3; D is perhaps TRBD2 (6 bases). Trimming removed 3 bases from V and 1 base from J, with 13 bases in between. The CDR3 is made up of 16 amino acids. Germline lookup yields CDR1 KGHDR and CDR2 SFDVKD.

This chain connects TRBV21-1 to TRBJ2-3; the table assigns TRBD1, which was not confirmed against the DNA. TRBV21-1 is a known pseudogene. The CDR3 consists of 19 residues. The CDR3 loop is CASSKEFPRIDRVGDTQYF. The DNA for the CDR3 is TGTGCCAGCAGCAAAGAATTTCCTCGGATAGACAGGGTGGGAGATACGCAGTATTTT.

This clone turned up a few times. The chain combines TRBV30 with TRBJ2-1; 8 bases align to TRBD2. Germline V gives CDR1 GTSNPN, CDR2 SVGIG (reference sequence). V dropped 1 base and J dropped 8; count of bases not matched to a gene: 4. This CDR3 has 13 residues. The CDR3 is CAWSDREGDEQFF. CDR3 DNA: TGTGCCTGGAGTGACCGGGAGGGCGATGAGCAGTTCTTC.